The clone carrying this T cell receptor (beta chain) was counted at least ten times. Its specificity is unknown. This sample was included in a study of CD8+CD57+ T cells in acquired aplastic anemia. Study-wide results and caveats: Found in both controls and patients were around 29 CD8+ CDR3 sequences.

The template used for profiling TCR beta VDJ and CDR3 was genomic DNA. TCRdb recomputed calls from the reads with MiXCR, one row per CDR3 protein. The table records 150,000 to 200,000 distinct CDR3 sequences, under 55% of them present only once. CDR1 is SQVTM, CDR2 ANQGSEA, per germline. There are 16 residues in the CDR3. V trimming: 6 bases; J trimming: 0 bases; junction bases outside the gene matches: 11. Flow cytometry had shown expanded CD8+CD57+ cells in the patients chosen for sequencing. The gene calls are TRBV29-1 and TRBJ1-2; 9 positions agree with TRBD1. The sequenced material came from sorted CD4+, CD8+, or CD8+CD57+ T cells (not recorded which) from PBMCs. The clonotype comes from a human donor with aplastic anemia. The CDR3, as DNA: TGCAGCGTGGGCACCGGGACAGGGTTCTCTAACTATGGCTACACCTTC. It codes for CSVGTGTGFSNYGYTF.